Given below is one T cell receptor beta chain in context. The sample comes from a study of CD8 T cells in Susac syndrome. Germline V CDR1 and CDR2: LGHNA, YNFKEQ. The CDR3 runs 14 residues. With 1 base removed from V and 5 bases from J, the gap between germline ends came to 6 bases. RNA amounts of about 0.5 to 1 ug underwent reverse transcription with random hexamers. TCRdb analysed the immunoSEQ multiplex PCR reads with MiXCR anew, one entry per CDR3 protein. This sample has about 140,000 distinct CDR3 sequences, with around 93% found just once. The sample was CD4+ T cells from PBMCs. The sequence was obtained from a human donor with Susac syndrome. The chain joins TRBV4-2 to TRBJ1-6, with D unclear. CDR3 amino acids: CASSQGPDNSPLHF. The CDR3 DNA is TGTGCCAGCAGCCAAGGTCCCGATAATTCACCCCTCCACTTT.